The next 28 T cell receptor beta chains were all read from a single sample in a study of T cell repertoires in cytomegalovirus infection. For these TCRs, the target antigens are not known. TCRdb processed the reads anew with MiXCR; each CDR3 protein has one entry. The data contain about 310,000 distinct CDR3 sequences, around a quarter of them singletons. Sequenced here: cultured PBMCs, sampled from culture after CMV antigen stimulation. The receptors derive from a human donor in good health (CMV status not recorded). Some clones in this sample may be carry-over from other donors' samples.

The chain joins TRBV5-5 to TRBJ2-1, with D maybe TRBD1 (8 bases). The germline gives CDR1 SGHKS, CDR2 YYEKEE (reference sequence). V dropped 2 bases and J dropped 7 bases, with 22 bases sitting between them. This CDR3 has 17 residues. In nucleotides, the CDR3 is TGTGCCAGCAGCTTCTCACAGGGGGTAGTCGGGGGGAATGAGCAGTTCTTC. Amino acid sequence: CASSFSQGVVGGNEQFF. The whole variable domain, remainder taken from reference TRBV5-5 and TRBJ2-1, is DAGVTQSPTHLIKTRGQQVTLRCSPISGHKSVSWYQQVLGQGPQFIFQYYEKEERGRGNFPDRFSARQFPNYSSELNVNALLLGDSALYLCASSFSQGVVGGNEQFFGPGTRLTVL.

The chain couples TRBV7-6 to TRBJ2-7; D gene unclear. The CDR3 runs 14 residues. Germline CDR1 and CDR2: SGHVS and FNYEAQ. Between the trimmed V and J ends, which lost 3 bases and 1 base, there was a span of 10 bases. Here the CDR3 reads CASSLGPGSYEQYF. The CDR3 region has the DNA TGTGCCAGCAGCTTGGGTCCGGGTTCCTACGAGCAGTACTTC.

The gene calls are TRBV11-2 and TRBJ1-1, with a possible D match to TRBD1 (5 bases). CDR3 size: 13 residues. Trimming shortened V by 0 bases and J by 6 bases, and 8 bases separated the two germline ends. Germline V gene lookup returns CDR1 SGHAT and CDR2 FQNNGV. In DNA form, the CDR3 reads TGTGCCAGCAGCTTAGACAGGGACGCTGAAGCTTTCTTT. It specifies CASSLDRDAEAFF.

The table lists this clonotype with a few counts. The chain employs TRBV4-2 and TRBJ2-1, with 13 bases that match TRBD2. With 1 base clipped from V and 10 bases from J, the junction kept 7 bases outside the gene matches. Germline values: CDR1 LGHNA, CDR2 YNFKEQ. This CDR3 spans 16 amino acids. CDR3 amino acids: CASSQVGTSGTHEQFF. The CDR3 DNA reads TGTGCCAGCAGCCAAGTGGGGACTAGCGGGACTCACGAGCAGTTCTTC.

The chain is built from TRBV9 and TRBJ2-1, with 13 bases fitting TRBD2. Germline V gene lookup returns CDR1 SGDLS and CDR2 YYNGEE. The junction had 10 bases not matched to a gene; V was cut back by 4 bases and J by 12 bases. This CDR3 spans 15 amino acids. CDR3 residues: CASSPRLAGGRGQFF. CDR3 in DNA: TGTGCCAGCAGCCCCAGACTAGCGGGGGGCCGAGGGCAGTTCTTC.

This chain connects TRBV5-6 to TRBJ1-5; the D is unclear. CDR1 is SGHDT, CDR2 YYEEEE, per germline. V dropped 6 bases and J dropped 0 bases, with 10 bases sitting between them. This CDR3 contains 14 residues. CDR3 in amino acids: CASTKIYSNQPQHF. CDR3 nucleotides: TGTGCCAGCACCAAGATTTATAGCAATCAGCCCCAGCATTTT.

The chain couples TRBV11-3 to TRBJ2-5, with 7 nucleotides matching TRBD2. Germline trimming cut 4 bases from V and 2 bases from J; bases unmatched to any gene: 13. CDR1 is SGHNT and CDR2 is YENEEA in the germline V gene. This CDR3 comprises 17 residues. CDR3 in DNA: TGTGCCAGCAGCTCAGGGCCTAGCGGACCATCGCAAGAGACCCAGTACTTC. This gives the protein CASSSGPSGPSQETQYF.

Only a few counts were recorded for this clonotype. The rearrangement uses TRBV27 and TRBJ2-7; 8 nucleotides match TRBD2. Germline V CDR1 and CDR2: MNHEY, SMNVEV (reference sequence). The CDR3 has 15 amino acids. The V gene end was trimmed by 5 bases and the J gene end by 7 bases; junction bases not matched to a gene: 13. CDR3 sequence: CASSPRVAGGNEQYF. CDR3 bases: TGTGCCAGCAGTCCCCGGGTCGCGGGAGGTAATGAGCAGTACTTC.

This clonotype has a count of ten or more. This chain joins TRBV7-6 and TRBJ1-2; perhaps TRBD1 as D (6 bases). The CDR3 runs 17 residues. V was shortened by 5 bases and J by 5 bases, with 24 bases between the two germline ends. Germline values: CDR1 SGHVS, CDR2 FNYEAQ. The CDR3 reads CASSARFGGENLYGYTF. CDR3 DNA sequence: TGTGCCAGCAGCGCCCGGTTTGGGGGCGAAAACCTGTATGGCTACACCTTC.

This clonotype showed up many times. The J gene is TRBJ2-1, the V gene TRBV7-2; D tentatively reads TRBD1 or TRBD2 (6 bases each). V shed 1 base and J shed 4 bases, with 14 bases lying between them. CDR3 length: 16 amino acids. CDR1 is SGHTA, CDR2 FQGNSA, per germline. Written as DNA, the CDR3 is TGTGCCAGCAGCTTAGTTGGTGGGGGGCGGTACAATGAGCAGTTCTTC. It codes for CASSLVGGGRYNEQFF.

The CDR3 sequence: CASSISGPYGYTF. The CDR3 DNA reads TGTGCCAGTAGTATATCAGGGCCCTATGGCTACACCTTC. V is TRBV19 and J is TRBJ1-2, with D possibly being TRBD1 (5 bases). V was shortened by 2 bases and J by 4 bases, with 8 bases between the two germline ends. Germline V gives CDR1 LNHDA, CDR2 SQIVND (reference sequence). The CDR3 is 13 residues long.

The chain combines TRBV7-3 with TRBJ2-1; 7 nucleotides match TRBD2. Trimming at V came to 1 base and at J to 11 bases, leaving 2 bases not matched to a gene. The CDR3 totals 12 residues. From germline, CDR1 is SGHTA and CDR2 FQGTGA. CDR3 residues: CASSLSGRQQFF. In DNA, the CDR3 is TGTGCCAGCAGCTTAAGCGGGAGACAGCAGTTCTTC.

CDR3 in amino acids: CASSLVRLAGGKTQYF. The CDR3 bases are TGTGCCAGCAGCTTAGTAAGACTAGCGGGAGGAAAGACCCAGTACTTC. The chain couples TRBV11-2 to TRBJ2-5; 13 bases fit TRBD2. The trim removed 1 base at V and 6 bases at J, leaving 5 bases unmatched. CDR1 and CDR2 (germline): SGHAT, FQNNGV. The CDR3 is made up of 16 amino acids.

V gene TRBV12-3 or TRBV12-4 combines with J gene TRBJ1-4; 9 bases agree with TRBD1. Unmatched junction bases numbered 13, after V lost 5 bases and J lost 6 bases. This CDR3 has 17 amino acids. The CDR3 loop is CASSQTLPGQGDEKLFF. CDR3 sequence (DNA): TGTGCCAGCAGTCAGACTCTACCGGGACAGGGCGATGAAAAACTGTTTTTT.

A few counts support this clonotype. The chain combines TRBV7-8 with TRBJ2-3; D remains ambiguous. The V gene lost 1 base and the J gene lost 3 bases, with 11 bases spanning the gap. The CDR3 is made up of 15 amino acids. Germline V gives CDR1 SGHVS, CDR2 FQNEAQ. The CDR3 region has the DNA TGTGCCAGCAGCTTAGGGGCACGATATACAGATACGCAGTATTTT. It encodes CASSLGARYTDTQYF.

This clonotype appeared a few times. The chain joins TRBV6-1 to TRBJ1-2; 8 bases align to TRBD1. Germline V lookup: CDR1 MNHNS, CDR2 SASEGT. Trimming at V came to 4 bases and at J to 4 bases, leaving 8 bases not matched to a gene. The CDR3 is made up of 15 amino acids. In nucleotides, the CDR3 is TGTGCCAGCAGTGGGGGACAGGCCTCGAGCTATGGCTACACCTTC. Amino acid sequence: CASSGGQASSYGYTF.

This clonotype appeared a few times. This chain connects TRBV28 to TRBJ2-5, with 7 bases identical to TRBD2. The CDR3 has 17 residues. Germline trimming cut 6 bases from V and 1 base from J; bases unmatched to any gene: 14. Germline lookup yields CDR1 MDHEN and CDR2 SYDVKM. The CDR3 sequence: CASSHLGRTRFQETQYF. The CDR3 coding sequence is TGTGCCAGCAGCCACCTAGGACGGACTAGATTCCAAGAGACCCAGTACTTC.

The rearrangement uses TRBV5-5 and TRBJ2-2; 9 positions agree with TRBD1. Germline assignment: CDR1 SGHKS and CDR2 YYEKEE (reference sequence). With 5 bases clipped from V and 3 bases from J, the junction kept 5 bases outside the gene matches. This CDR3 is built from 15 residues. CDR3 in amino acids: CASRFRTGDTGELFF. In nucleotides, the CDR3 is TGTGCCAGCAGGTTCAGGACAGGGGACACCGGGGAGCTGTTTTTT.

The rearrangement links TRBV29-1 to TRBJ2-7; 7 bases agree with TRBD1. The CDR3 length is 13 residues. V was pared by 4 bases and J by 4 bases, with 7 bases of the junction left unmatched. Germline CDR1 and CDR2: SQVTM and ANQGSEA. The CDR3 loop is CSVVSDRAYEQYF. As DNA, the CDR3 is TGCAGCGTTGTCAGTGACAGGGCGTACGAGCAGTACTTC.

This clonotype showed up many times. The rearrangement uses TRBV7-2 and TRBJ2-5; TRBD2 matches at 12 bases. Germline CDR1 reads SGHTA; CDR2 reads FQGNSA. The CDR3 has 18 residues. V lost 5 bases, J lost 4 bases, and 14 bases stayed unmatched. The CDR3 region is CASSTRLAGEALRETQYF. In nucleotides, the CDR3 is TGTGCCAGCAGCACCAGACTAGCGGGAGAGGCTTTGCGAGAGACCCAGTACTTC.

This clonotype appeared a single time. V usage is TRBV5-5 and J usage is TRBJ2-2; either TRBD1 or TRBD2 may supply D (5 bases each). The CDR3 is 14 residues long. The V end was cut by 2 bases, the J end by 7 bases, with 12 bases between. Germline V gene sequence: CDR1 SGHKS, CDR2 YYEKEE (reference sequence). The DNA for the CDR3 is TGTGCCAGCAGCTTTTACACGGGGCGCGGGGAGCTGTTTTTT. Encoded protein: CASSFYTGRGELFF. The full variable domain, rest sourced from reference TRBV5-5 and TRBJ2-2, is DAGVTQSPTHLIKTRGQQVTLRCSPISGHKSVSWYQQVLGQGPQFIFQYYEKEERGRGNFPDRFSARQFPNYSSELNVNALLLGDSALYLCASSFYTGRGELFFGEGSRLTVL.

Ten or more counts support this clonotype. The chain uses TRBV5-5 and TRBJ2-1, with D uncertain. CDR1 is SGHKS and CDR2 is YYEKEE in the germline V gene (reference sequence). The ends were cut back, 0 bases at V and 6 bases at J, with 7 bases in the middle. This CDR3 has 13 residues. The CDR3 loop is CASSLGPLNEQFF. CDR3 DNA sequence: TGTGCCAGCAGCTTGGGGCCGCTCAATGAGCAGTTCTTC.

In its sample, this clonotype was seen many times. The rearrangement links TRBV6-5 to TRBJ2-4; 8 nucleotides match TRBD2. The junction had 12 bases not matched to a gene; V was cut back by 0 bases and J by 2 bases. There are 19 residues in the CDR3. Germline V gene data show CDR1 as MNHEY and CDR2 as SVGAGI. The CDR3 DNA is TGTGCCAGCAGTTACTCCCTCTCCGGGAGGGCCGAATCCAAAAACATTCAGTACTTC. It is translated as CASSYSLSGRAESKNIQYF.

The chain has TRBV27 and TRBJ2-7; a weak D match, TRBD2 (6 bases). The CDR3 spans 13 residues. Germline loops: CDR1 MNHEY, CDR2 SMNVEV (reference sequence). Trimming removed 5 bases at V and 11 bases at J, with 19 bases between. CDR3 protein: CASSIRRREREYV. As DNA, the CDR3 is TGTGCCAGCAGTATTAGACGGAGGGAGCGAGAGTACGTC.

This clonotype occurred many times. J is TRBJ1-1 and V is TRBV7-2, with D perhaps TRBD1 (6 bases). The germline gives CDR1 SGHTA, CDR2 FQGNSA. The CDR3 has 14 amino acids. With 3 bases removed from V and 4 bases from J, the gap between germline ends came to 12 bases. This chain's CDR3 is CASSFKTGTTEAFF. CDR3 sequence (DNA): TGTGCCAGCAGCTTCAAAACAGGGACCACTGAAGCTTTCTTT.

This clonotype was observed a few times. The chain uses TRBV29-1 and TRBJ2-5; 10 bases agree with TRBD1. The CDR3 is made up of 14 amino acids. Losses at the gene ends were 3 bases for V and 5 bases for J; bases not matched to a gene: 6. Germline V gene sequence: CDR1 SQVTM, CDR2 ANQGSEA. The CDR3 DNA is TGCAGCGTTGAGCGAGACAGGGGGCGGGAGACCCAGTACTTC. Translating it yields CSVERDRGRETQYF.

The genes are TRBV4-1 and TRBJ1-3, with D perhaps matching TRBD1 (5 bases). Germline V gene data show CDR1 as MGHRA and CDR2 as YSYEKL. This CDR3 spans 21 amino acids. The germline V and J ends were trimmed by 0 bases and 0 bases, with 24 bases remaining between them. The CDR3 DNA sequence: TGCGCCAGCAGCCAAGAATTACTCAAAGGGACGGCCGGATTCTCTGGAAACACCATATATTTT. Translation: CASSQELLKGTAGFSGNTIYF.

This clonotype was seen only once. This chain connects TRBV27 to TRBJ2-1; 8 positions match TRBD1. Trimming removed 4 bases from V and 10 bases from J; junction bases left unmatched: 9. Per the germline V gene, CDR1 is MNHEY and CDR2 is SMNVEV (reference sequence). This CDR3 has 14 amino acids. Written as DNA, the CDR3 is TGTGCCAGCAGTTCACGGACAGGGCTTCAGGAGCAGTTCTTC. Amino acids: CASSSRTGLQEQFF.